This T cell receptor (beta chain) was captured by sequencing in a study of T-cell memory formation after mild COVID-19. Overall study: Each donor largely had its own TCR clusters. Findings of the study overall: CD4/CD8 balance characterized clones contracting day 15 to 85, and CD4+ skew characterized later expanders.

TCRdb reanalysed the 5' RACE reads using MiXCR and keeps one entry per CDR3 protein. The sample has fewer than 650,000 distinct CDR3 sequences, approximately 21% seen once; the top ten hold approximately 8.4%. On this clonotype itself: Its antigen is undetermined.

This CDR3 spans 14 amino acids. The V end lost 0 bases, the J end lost 6 bases, and 13 bases lay between the germline ends. Germline assignment: CDR1 SGHRS and CDR2 YFSETQ. This clonotype was obtained from an adult woman who had mild COVID-19 (a few samples of this study predate the infection). Cell type and time point are not known. The sequenced sample consisted of PBMCs or a T cell subset sorted from them (not recorded which). V is TRBV5-1 and J is TRBJ2-7; D is undetermined. The CDR3 sequence is CASSLGWQSGEQYF. The CDR3 bases are TGCGCCAGCAGCTTGGGGTGGCAGTCGGGCGAGCAGTACTTC.